The source of this TCR beta chain is a study of shared clonotypes between healthy human individuals. When samples were unsorted, approximately 90 million PBMCs were used for genomic DNA. CDR3 size: 14 residues. V gave up 4 bases and J gave up 2 bases, with 12 bases separating them. Germline lookup yields CDR1 SGHRS and CDR2 YFSETQ. The authors ran the assay at deep level. The table came from immunoSEQ multiplex PCR; TCRdb's copy has only in-frame clones and leaves some out. The sample lists fewer than 650,000 clones, 76% seen once, with 10% to 15% in the top ten. This sequence originates from a woman aged 40-49 years in good health. Some clones in this sample may be carry-over from other donors' samples. This chain links TRBV5-1 with TRBJ2-5; D is perhaps TRBD1 (5 bases). The sequenced material came from PBMCs. CDR3 coding DNA: TGCGCCAGCAGCGCCCGGACACAACAAGAGACCCAGTACTTC. Translation gives CASSARTQQETQYF.